This entry lists 7 T cell receptor beta chains sequenced from one sample in a study of Graves' ophthalmopathy and Graves' hyperthyroidism. The sequenced template was RNA, covering the TCR beta CDR3 region. First-round RT-PCR relied on HTBI primers, and a second-round multiplex PCR came next. TCRdb fed the multiplex PCR reads into MiXCR, producing one record per CDR3 protein. The sample has roughly 350,000 distinct CDR3 sequences; 15% to 20% are singletons. Sequenced material: peripheral blood. The receptor set was obtained from an adult woman with stable Graves' hyperthyroidism.

V and J are TRBV6-5 and TRBJ1-6; D call uncertain. The V gene's germline CDR1 is MNHEY and CDR2 SVGAGI. CDR3 length: 17 amino acids. V dropped 2 bases and J dropped 8 bases, with 19 bases sitting between them. The CDR3: CASSYTRRSGYDSPLHF. Here the CDR3 DNA reads TGTGCCAGCAGTTACACCCGCAGGTCGGGGTACGATTCACCCCTCCACTTT.

Many counts were recorded for this clonotype. The chain is built from TRBV11-2 and TRBJ2-5; weak D call: TRBD1 (6 bases). Trimming left V 5 bases short and J 5 bases short, with 21 bases between. CDR1 is SGHAT, CDR2 FQNNGV, per germline. The CDR3 length is 16 residues. The CDR3 DNA follows: TGTGCCAGCAGCCCGAGAGGACAGCCAGTCGGGGAGACCCAGTACTTC. This translates into CASSPRGQPVGETQYF.

This sequence joins TRBV12-3 or TRBV12-4 and TRBJ1-1; TRBD1 matches at 8 bases. There are 15 residues in the CDR3. Trimming cost V 5 bases and J 1 base; bases outside gene matches: 6. The CDR3 nucleotides read TGTGCCAGCAGTCTAACCGGGACAGGGAACACTGAAGCTTTCTTT. It encodes CASSLTGTGNTEAFF.

This clonotype has at least ten counts. A read error is possible here, since a much larger clone lies one base away. This chain links TRBV28 with TRBJ1-2; no clear D. This CDR3 is 15 amino acids long. Germline V gives CDR1 MDHEN, CDR2 SYDVKM. The CDR3 DNA reads as TGTGCCGGCAGTCCGCCCCCGACATTACCGATTGGCTACACCTTC. This sequence encodes CAGSPPPTLPIGYTF.

This sequence joins TRBV12-3 or TRBV12-4 and TRBJ1-1, with TRBD1 as a possible D gene (6 bases). Between the trimmed V and J ends, which lost 6 bases and 3 bases, there was a span of 11 bases. The CDR3 is 13 amino acids. The CDR3 coding sequence is TGTGCCAGCAGACAGGGAAGATACACTGAAGCTTTCTTT. Translation gives CASRQGRYTEAFF.

Ten or more counts support this clonotype. The CDR3 here is CASSYPVGGNYEQYF. Here the CDR3 DNA reads TGTGCCAGCAGTTACCCTGTCGGGGGGAATTACGAGCAGTACTTC. This chain joins TRBV6-6 and TRBJ2-7; TRBD2 matches at 7 bases. The CDR3 runs 15 residues. CDR1 is MNHNY, CDR2 SVGAGI, per germline (reference sequence). V lost 2 bases, J lost 4 bases, and 8 bases stayed unmatched.

The table lists this clonotype with a few counts. V and J are TRBV13 and TRBJ2-2; 8 bases are a match to TRBD1. V dropped 0 bases and J dropped 3; count of bases not matched to a gene: 3. CDR3 length: 16 residues. Germline V gene sequence: CDR1 PRHDT, CDR2 FYEKMQ (reference sequence). The CDR3 spells CASSLGRGQYTGELFF. As DNA, the CDR3 is TGTGCCAGCAGCTTAGGCAGGGGGCAGTACACCGGGGAGCTGTTTTTT.